This entry describes one T cell receptor (beta chain). Its specificity is unknown. Through 5' RACE with UMI labels, the TRB cDNA libraries were prepared. TCRdb re-called the 5' RACE reads and gives one entry per CDR3 protein, without DNA. The sample has approximately 100,000 distinct CDR3 sequences. These data come from a study of CXCR3-negative and CXCR3-positive naive CD8 T cells. General study points: Both naive subsets had comparably high diversity; memory CD8+ cells much lower. Surface CD5 matched across naive subsets, and TRB CDR3 properties served to infer TCR strength. TRBV-TRBJ usage was alike in naive CXCR3-negative and CXCR3-positive cells but differed in memory cells.

This CDR3 comprises 16 residues. Germline CDR1 is LNHNV and CDR2 is YYDKDF (reference sequence). Definition of naive CD8+ T cells rested on a CD45RO-CCR7+CD27+CD95- profile. Sequencing used naive CXCR3- CD8+ T cells from blood. The subset: CD45RO-CCR7+CD27+CD95- naive CD8+ T cells lacking CXCR3 (TNR3-). V and J are TRBV15 and TRBJ2-2; the TCRdb D gene call, TRBD1, has no DNA to confirm it. The TCR originated in a human donor in good health. Some clones in this sample may be carry-over from other donors' samples. The CDR3 sequence is CATSRVDVWGAGELFF.